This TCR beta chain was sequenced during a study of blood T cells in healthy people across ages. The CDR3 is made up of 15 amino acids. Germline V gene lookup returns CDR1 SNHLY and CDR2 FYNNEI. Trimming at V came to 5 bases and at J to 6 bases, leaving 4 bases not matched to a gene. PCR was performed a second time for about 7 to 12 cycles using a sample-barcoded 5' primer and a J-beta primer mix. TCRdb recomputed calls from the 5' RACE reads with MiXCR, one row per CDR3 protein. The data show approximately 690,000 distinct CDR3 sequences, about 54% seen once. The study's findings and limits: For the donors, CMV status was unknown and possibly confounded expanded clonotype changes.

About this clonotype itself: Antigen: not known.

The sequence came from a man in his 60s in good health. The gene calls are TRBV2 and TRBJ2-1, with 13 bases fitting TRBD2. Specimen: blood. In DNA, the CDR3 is TGTGCCAGCAGTCCAGGGACTAGCGGGGCCAATGAGCAGTTCTTC. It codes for CASSPGTSGANEQFF.